This T cell receptor (beta chain) was profiled in a study of T cells in Graves' hyperthyroidism and ophthalmopathy. Study background: At initial diagnosis, before any treatment had begun, peripheral blood was obtained.

This clonotype came up a few times. Its matching antigen is unknown. Broader study findings: Before onset, by a median of 6.5 months, the model predicted ophthalmopathy. Most thyroid clonotypes with frequency above 0.001 were detected in blood.

Germline CDR1 reads MNHEY; CDR2 reads SVGEGT. The CDR3 sequence is 15 residues long. V lost 9 bases and J lost 4; bases outside the gene matches: 11. Template material for amplifying TCR beta CDR3 regions consisted of RNA transcripts. Initially, a first-round RT-PCR of the TCR CDR3 employed the HTBI primer set. One entry per CDR3 protein, called by TCRdb with MiXCR from the multiplex PCR reads. This table holds 300,000 to 450,000 distinct CDR3 sequences, 18% found once. The cohort's ophthalmopathy patients, a group with duration under 3 months, had a Clinical Activity Score of at least 3 and a NOSPECS grade of at least 4.

The sequence was obtained from a man aged 18 to 30 with Graves' ophthalmopathy. The chain recombines TRBV6-2 or TRBV6-3 with TRBJ1-4; 7 bases are shared with TRBD1. Sequences were obtained from blood. In DNA, the CDR3 is TGTGCCAGTCGCCTGGGGGGGACAGTTAATGAAAAACTGTTTTTT. As protein: CASRLGGTVNEKLFF.